The following is a T cell receptor (beta chain) sequence with its context. Its target antigen remains unknown. Base qualities are not at hand, and no much larger clone is one base apart. This entry belongs to a study of CD8 T cells in Susac syndrome (dated by TCRdb to about 2019). With respect to the entire study: Repertoire sequencing was used to test whether CD8+ T cell activation and differentiation in Susac syndrome was antigen driven.

RNA was extracted with the RNeasy kit and about 0.5 to 1 ug was reverse transcribed using random hexamers. TCR beta CDR3 regions were amplified with the immunoSEQ multiplex PCR assay covering 54 Vbeta and 13 Jbeta segments. PCR amplification bias was corrected by using a synthetic template baseline for primer optimization and computational correction. In the original analysis: Reads were assigned to V, D and J genes according to IMGT and analyzed in immunoSEQ Analyzer, with only productive sequences retained. To calculate clonality, Shannon entropy was normalized by log2 of the number of productive unique sequences and then subtracted from one. For each patient and control, public and private clones were evaluated among the 100 most prevalent clones. Clones were defined as Susac-specific when absent from the healthy and MS cohorts, from 1052 published viral clones and from other ImmuneACCESS disease sequences. TCRdb applied fastp at Q25 and MiXCR to the public reads, then kept only in-frame beta chains. All rows with the same CDR3 protein become a single entry with the most common DNA and genes. The V and J calls were not made by the authors but by TCRdb's processing. This sample holds about 180,000 distinct CDR3 sequences; around 95% were observed only once. The ten biggest clones cover approximately 0.09% of the sample.

Peripheral blood CD8+ and CD4+ T cells from healthy donors, Susac syndrome patients and multiple sclerosis patients were profiled by high-throughput TCR beta sequencing. Treatment-naive patients with stable or active relapsing-remitting disease fulfilling revised McDonald criteria were used as multiple sclerosis controls. CD8+ TEMRA cells were enriched by FACS, while bulk CD8+ and CD4+ T cells were purified by magnetic negative isolation. Blood was drawn into EDTA tubes, processed within 24 hours, and PBMCs were isolated by density gradient centrifugation. PBMCs intended for TCR sequencing were frozen in liquid nitrogen and were later thawed in a 37 degrees C water bath. A purity of at least 90% was achieved for sorted or isolated CD4+, CD8+ and CD8+ TEMRA cells. The CDR3 measures 16 amino acids from cysteine to phenylalanine. The CDR3 DNA has 48 bases and is translated from base 1. Trimming takes 3 bases off V and 0 bases off J; junction bases not matched to a gene: 6. Reading the germline V gene gives CDR1 SGDLS and CDR2 YYNGEE.

What the work shows at the level of the full study, not this receptor alone: The study acknowledged that relatively few individuals were included in the TCR sequencing and HLA analysis.

The V and J segments used are TRBV9 and TRBJ2-1, and 7 bases in between align with TRBD1. Source material: CD4+ T cells from PBMCs. This sequence originates from a human donor with multiple sclerosis. The sequence in DNA is TGTGCCAGCAGCGCACAGGGGATCCCCTCCTACAATGAGCAGTTCTTC. Its protein product is CASSAQGIPSYNEQFF.